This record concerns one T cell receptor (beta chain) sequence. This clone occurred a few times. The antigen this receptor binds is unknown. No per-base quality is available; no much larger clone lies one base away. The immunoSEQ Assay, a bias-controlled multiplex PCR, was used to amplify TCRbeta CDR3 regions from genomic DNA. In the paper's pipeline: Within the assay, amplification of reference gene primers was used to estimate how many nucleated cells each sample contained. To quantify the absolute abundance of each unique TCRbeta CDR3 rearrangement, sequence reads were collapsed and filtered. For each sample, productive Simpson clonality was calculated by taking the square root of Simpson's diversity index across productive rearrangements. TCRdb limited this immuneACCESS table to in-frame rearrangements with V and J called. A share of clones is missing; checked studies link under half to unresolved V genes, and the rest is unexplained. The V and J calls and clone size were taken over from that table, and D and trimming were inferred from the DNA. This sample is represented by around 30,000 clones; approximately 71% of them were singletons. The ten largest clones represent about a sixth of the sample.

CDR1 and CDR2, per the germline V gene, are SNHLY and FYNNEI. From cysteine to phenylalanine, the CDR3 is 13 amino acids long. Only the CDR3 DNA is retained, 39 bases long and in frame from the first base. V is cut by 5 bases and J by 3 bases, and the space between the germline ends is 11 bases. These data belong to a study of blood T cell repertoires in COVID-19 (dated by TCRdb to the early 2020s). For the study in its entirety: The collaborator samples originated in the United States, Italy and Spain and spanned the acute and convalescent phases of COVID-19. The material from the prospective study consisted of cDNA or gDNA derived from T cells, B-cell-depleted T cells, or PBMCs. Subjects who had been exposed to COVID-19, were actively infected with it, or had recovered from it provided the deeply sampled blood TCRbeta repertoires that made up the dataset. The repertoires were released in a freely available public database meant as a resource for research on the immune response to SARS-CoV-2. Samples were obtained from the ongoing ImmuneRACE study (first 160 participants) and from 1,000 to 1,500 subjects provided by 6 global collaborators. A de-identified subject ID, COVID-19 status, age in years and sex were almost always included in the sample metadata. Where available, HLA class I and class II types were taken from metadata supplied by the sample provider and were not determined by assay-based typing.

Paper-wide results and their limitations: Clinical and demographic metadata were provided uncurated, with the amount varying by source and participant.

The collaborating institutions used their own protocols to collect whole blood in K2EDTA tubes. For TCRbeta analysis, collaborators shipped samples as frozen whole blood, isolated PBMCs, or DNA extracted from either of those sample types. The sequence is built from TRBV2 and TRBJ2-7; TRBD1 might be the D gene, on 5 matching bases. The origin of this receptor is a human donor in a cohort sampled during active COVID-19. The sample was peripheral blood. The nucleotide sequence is TGTGCCAGCAGTCAGGGTTTCTACTACGAGCAGTACTTC. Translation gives CASSQGFYYEQYF.